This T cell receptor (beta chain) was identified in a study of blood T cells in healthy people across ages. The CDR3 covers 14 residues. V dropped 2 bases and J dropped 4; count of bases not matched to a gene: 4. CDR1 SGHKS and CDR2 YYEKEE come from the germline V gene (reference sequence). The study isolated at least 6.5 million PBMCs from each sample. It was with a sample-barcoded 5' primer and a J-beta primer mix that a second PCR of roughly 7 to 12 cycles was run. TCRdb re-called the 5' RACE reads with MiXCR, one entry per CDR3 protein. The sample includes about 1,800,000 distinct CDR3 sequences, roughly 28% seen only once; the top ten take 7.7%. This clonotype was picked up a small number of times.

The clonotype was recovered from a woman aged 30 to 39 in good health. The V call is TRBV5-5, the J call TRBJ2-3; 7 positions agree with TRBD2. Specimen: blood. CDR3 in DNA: TGTGCCAGCAGCTTAGCGGCGGGAGCAGATACGCAGTATTTT. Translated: CASSLAAGADTQYF.